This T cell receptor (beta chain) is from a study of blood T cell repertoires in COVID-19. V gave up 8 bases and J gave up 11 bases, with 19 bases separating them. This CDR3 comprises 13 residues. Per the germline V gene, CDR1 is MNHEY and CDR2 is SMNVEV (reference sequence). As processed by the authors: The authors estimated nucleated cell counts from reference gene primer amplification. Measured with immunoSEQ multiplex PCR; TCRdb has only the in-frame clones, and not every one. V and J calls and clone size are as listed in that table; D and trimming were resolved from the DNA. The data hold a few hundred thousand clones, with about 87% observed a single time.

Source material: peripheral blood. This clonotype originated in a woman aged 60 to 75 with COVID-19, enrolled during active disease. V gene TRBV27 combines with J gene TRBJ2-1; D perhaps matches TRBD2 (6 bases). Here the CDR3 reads CASGTEGRGKQFF. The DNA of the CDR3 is TGTGCCAGCGGGACGGAGGGACGGGGTAAGCAGTTCTTC.